This T cell receptor (beta chain) appears in the sequencing data of a study of regulatory and conventional T cells in RAG deficiency. The repertoire was sequenced with immunoSEQ multiplex PCR; TCRdb's copy has only in-frame clones and lacks some. The data show under 35,000 clones, about nine tenths seen once. General study findings and limits: Compared with controls, unique Treg TCR beta sequences dropped roughly 100-fold in Omenn syndrome and CID/AS. In Omenn syndrome, sorted "Tregs" may be peripherally activated cells. Omenn patients showed >80% Treg-Tconv overlap and shorter CDR3 lengths.

Concerning this clone itself: The antigen remains undetermined.

CDR1 MGHDK and CDR2 SYGVNS come from the germline V gene. The length of the CDR3 is 15 residues. J gave up 8 bases and V 6 bases, and 11 bases lay outside the gene matches. The same data also went into a second study, on regulatory T cells. This second study says: Primers: 52 TRBV forward and 13 TRBJ reverse. Skewed V and J usage and few unique V-J pairs marked patient repertoires, most in Tregs.

The source is a human donor in good health. The sequenced sample was CD8+ T cells sorted from blood. This rearrangement joins TRBV25-1 to TRBJ2-2; 8 bases are a match to TRBD2. In DNA form, the CDR3 reads TGTGCCAGCAGGGGGCCCGGACTAGCTTTTGGGGAGCTGTTTTTT. Translation: CASRGPGLAFGELFF.